This TCR beta chain was sequenced during a study of blood T cell repertoires in COVID-19. For the study at large: In each case, the material was cDNA or gDNA derived from T cells, B-cell-depleted T cells, or PBMCs.

The CDR3 loop spans 15 amino acids. Germline CDR1 and CDR2: SGHRS and YFSETQ. Between the trimmed V and J ends, which lost 0 bases and 8 bases, there was a span of 15 bases. In the original processing: Counts of nucleated cells, estimated from reference gene primer amplification, were obtained. Libraries were prepared by immunoSEQ multiplex PCR; TCRdb keeps only in-frame clonotypes and omits some of them. The V and J calls and clone size are taken from that table; D and trimming were inferred from the DNA. The data show 120,000 or so clones, around four fifths seen once. The sequence was obtained from a human donor in a cohort sampled during active COVID-19. The sequenced material came from peripheral blood. The chain joins TRBV5-1 to TRBJ2-1, with D perhaps TRBD2 (5 bases). Here the CDR3 reads CASSLEGASEDEQFF. CDR3 bases: TGCGCCAGCAGCTTGGAGGGAGCTTCTGAGGATGAGCAGTTCTTC.